This TCR beta chain was obtained from a study of cytomegalovirus exposure and HLA in healthy donors. The PCR employed 60 Vbeta primers together with 13 Jbeta primers. Assay: immunoSEQ multiplex PCR; the TCRdb copy retains only in-frame clones and omits some. The sample lists about 150,000 clones, nearly 80% occurring once. The study's findings and limits: In a later analysis, HLA-associated beta chains showed higher expansion and lower generation probabilities than comparable chains. Across all donors, roughly uniform sequencing depth was an assumption of the presence/absence analyses.

As to this clone: Its antigen is undetermined.

This sequence originates from a man aged 30 to 45 in good health and CMV-seropositive. The sequenced material came from PBMCs.

The CDR3 bases are TGTGCCAGCAGGATACAGGGGGCTGGAAACACCATATATTTT. As protein: CASRIQGAGNTIYF. The rearrangement joins TRBV6-1 to TRBJ1-3; 8 positions match TRBD1. Germline V lookup: CDR1 MNHNS, CDR2 SASEGT. The CDR3 is 14 amino acids. Trimming took 6 bases from V and 2 from J; bases not matched to a gene: 3.